Below are 4 T cell receptor beta chains sequenced from a single sample in a study of control samples from healthy donors and cancer patients. Only in-frame clones appear in the TCRdb table, and some are missing; sequencing was by immunoSEQ multiplex PCR. The sample includes about 79,000 clones, 90% to 95% seen only once; the top ten take over 0.95%. The sequencing sample was made of PBMCs. Receptors were obtained from a woman in her forties with lung cancer.

The chain joins TRBV11-2 to TRBJ2-1; D is perhaps TRBD2 (7 bases). From germline, CDR1 is SGHAT and CDR2 FQNNGV. This CDR3 contains 14 residues. Trimming pared 2 bases from V and 7 bases from J, leaving 12 bases between. The DNA of the CDR3 is TGTGCCAGCAGCTTACGGGGGCGGGGGAATGAGCAGTTCTTC. The encoded protein is CASSLRGRGNEQFF.

The chain recombines TRBV5-1 with TRBJ2-5, with 8 bases fitting TRBD1. With V trimmed by 2 bases and J by 5 bases, 11 bases remained unmatched. Germline-derived CDR1 and CDR2 are SGHRS and YFSETQ. The CDR3 loop spans 16 amino acids. The chain's CDR3 is CASSFGRQGYIETQYF. CDR3 DNA: TGCGCCAGCAGCTTCGGCCGACAGGGGTACATTGAGACCCAGTACTTC.

This sequence joins TRBV28 and TRBJ1-1, with 9 bases fitting TRBD1. Germline V gene data show CDR1 as MDHEN and CDR2 as SYDVKM. With 2 bases clipped from V and 3 bases from J, the junction kept 1 base outside the gene matches. The CDR3 length is 14 residues. This CDR3 is CASSLGQGYTEAFF. The CDR3 DNA is TGTGCCAGCAGTTTAGGACAGGGGTACACTGAAGCTTTCTTT.

This chain connects TRBV6-2 or TRBV6-3 to TRBJ1-1, with a weak D call TRBD1 (6 bases). The germline V gene has CDR1 MNHEY and CDR2 SVGEGT. V was shortened by 5 bases and J by 3 bases, with 13 bases between the two germline ends. This CDR3 spans 14 amino acids. DNA for the CDR3: TGTGCCAGCAGTGGGGTGGGGGCTGACACTGAAGCTTTCTTT. It encodes CASSGVGADTEAFF.